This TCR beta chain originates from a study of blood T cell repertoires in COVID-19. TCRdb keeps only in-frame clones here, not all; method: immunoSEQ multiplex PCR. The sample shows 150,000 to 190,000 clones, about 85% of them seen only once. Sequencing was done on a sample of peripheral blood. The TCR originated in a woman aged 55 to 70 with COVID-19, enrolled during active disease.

CDR3 DNA: TGTGCCAGCAACCCGGGACTAGCGGGGAACACCGGGGAGCTGTTTTTT. Amino acids: CASNPGLAGNTGELFF. V gene TRBV11-2 combines with J gene TRBJ2-2; 12 bases align to TRBD2. Trimming at V came to 7 bases and at J to 1 base, leaving 4 bases not matched to a gene. CDR1 is SGHAT, CDR2 FQNNGV, per germline. This CDR3 region has 16 residues.